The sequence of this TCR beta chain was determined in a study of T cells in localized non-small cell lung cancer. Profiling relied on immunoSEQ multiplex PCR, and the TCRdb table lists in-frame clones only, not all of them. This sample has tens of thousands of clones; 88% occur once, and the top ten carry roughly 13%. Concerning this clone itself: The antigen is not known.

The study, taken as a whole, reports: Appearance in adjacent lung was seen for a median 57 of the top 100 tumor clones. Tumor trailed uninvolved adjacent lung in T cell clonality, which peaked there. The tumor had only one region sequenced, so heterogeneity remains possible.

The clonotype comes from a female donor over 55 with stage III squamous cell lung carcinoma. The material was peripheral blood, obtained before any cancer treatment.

In DNA, the CDR3 is TGTGCCAGCAGCTTGGACGGTAATAATGAAAAACTGTTTTTT. Amino acids: CASSLDGNNEKLFF. The rearrangement joins TRBV5-4 to TRBJ1-4; the D is unclear. Germline CDR1 reads SGHNT; CDR2 reads YYREEE (reference sequence). V shed 0 bases and J shed 4 bases, with 7 bases lying between them. This CDR3 has 14 residues. The entire variable domain, with the rest obtained from reference TRBV5-4 and TRBJ1-4, is as follows: ETGVTQSPTHLIKTRGQQVTLRCSSQSGHNTVSWYQQALGQGPQFIFQYYREEENGRGNFPPRFSGLQFPNYSSELNVNALELDDSALYLCASSLDGNNEKLFFGSGTQLSVL.